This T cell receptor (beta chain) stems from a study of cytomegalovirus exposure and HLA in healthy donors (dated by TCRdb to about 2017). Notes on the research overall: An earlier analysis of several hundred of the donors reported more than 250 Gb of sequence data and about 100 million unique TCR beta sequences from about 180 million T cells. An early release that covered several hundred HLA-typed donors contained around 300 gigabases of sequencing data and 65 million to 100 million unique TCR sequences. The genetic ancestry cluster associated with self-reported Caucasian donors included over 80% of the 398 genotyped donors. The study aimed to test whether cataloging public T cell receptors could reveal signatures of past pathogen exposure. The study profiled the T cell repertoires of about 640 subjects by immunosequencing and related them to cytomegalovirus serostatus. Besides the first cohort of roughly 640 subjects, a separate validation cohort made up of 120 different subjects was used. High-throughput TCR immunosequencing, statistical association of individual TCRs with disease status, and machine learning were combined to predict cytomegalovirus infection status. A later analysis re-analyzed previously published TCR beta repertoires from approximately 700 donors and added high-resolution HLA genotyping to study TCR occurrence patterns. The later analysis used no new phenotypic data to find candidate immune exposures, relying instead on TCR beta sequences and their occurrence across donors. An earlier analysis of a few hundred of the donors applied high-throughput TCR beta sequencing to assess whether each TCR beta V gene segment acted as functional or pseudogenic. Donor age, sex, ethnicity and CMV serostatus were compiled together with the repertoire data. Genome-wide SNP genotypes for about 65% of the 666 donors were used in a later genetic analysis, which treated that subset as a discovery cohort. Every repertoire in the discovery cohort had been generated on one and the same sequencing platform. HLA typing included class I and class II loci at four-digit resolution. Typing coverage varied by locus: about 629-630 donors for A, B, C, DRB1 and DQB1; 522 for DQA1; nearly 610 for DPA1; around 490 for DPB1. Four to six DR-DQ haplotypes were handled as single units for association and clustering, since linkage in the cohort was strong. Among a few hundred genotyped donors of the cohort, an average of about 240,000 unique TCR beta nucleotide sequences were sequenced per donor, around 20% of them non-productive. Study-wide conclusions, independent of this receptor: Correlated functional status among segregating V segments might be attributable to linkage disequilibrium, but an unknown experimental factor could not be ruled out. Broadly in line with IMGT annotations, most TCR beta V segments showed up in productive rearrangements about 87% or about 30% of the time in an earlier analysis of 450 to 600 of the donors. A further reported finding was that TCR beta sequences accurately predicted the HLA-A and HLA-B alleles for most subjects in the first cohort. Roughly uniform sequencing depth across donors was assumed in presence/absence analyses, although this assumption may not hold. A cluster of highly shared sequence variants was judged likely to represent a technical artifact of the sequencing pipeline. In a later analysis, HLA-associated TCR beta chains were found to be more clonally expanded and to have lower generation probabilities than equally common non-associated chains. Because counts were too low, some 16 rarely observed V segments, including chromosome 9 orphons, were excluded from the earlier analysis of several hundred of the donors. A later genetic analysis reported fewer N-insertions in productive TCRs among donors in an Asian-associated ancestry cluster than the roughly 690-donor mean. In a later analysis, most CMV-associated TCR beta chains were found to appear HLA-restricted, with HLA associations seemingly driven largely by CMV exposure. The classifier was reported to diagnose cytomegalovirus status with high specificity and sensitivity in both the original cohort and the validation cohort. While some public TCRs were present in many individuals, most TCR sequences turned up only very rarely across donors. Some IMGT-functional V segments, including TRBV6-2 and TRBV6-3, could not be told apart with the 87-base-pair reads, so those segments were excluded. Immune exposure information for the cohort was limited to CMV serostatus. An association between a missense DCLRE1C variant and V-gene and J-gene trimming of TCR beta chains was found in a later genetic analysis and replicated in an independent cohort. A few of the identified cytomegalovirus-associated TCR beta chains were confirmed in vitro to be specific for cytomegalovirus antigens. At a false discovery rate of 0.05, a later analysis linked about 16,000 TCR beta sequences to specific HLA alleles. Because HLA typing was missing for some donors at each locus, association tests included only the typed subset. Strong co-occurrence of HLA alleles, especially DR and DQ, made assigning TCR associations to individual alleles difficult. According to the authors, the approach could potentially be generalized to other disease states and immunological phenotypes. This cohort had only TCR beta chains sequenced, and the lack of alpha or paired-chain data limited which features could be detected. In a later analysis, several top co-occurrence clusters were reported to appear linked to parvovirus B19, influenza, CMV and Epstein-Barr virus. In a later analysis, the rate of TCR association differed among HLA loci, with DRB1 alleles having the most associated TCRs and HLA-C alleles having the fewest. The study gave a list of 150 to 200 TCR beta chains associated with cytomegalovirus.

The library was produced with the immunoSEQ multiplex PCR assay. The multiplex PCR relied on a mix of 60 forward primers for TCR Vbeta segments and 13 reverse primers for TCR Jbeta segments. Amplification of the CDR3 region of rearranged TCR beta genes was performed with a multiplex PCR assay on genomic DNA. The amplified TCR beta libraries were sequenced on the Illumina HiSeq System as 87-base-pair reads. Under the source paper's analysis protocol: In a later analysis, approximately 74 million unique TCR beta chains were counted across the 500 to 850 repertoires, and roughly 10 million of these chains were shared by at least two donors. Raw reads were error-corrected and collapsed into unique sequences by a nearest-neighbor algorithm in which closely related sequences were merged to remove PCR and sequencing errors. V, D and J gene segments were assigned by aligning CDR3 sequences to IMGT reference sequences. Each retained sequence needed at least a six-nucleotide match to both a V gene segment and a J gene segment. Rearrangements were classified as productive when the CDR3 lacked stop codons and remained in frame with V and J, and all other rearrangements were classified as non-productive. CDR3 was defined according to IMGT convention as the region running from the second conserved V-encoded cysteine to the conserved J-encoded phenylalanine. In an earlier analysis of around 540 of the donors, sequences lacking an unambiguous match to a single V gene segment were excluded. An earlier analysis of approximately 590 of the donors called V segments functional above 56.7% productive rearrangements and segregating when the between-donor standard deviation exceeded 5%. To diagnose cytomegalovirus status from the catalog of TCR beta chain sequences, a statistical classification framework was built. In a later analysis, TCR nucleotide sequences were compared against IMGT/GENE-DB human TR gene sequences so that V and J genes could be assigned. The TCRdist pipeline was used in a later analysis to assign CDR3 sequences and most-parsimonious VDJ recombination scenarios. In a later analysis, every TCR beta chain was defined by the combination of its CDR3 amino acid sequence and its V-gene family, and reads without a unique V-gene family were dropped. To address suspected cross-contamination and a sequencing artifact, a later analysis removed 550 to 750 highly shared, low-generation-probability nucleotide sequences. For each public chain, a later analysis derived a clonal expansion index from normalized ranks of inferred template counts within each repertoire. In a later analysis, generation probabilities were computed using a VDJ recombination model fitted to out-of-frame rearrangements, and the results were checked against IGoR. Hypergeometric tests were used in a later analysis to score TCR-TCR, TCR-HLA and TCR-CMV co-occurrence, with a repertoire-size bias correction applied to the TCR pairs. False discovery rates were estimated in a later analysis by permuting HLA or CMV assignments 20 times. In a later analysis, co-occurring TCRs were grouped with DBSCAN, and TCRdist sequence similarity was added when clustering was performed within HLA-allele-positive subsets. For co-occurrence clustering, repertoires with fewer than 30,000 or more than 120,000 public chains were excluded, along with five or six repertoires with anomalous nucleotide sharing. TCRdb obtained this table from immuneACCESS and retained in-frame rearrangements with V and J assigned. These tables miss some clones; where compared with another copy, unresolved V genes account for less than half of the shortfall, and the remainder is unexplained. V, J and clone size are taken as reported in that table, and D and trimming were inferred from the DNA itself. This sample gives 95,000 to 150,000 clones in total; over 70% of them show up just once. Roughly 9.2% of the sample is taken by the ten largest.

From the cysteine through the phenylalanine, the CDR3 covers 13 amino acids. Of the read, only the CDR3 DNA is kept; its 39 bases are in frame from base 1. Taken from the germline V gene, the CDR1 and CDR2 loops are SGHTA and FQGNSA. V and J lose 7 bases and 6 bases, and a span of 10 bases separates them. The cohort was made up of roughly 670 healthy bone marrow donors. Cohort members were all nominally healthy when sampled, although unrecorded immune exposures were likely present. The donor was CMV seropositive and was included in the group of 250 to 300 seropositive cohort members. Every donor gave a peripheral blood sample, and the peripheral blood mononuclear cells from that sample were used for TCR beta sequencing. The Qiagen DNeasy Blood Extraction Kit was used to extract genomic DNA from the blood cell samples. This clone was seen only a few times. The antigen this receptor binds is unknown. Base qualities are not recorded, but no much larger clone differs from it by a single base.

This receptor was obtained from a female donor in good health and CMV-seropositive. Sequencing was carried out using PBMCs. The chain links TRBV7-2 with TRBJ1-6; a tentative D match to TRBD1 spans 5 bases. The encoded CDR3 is CASKGAPNSPLHF. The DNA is TGTGCCAGCAAAGGGGCCCCTAATTCACCCCTCCACTTT. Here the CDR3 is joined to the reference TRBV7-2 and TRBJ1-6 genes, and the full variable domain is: GAGVSQSPSNKVTEKGKDVELRCDPISGHTALYWYRQSLGQGLEFLIYFQGNSAPDKSGLPSDRFSAERTGGSVSTLTIQRTQQEDSAVYLCASKGAPNSPLHFGNGTRLTVT.